This is a list of T cell receptor beta chains from one sample in a study of blood T cell repertoires in COVID-19. The assay was immunoSEQ multiplex PCR, and TCRdb's table has in-frame clones only and misses some. The table records under 15,000 clones, around 70% of them present only once. The sequenced sample was peripheral blood. Receptor source: a man aged 55 to 69 with COVID-19, enrolled during active disease. Each CDR3 is given with its conserved first and last residue. The order of the fields is J gene, V gene, clone size, D gene, CDR3 DNA, CDR3 protein. The D gene is left open where the match is weak. The listing skips clone size in some rows; elsewhere it reads once, few, many or a size class.

J gene: TRBJ1-2
V gene: TRBV7-9
clone size: NA
D gene: NA
CDR3 DNA: TGTGCCAGCAGCTTAGCTGCAGGGGCCGGCTACACCTTC
CDR3 protein: CASSLAAGAGYTF

J gene: TRBJ2-3
V gene: TRBV20-1
clone size: NA
D gene: NA
CDR3 DNA: TGCAGTGCTAGTTTCGGAGGGAGCACAGATACGCAGTATTTT
CDR3 protein: CSASFGGSTDTQYF

J gene: TRBJ2-4
V gene: TRBV19
clone size: NA
D gene: TRBD2
CDR3 DNA: TGTGCCAGTAGGGACCCCAATAGCGGGAGGCACATTCAGTACTTC
CDR3 protein: CASRDPNSGRHIQYF

J gene: TRBJ2-5
V gene: TRBV3-1/TRBV3-2
clone size: NA
D gene: NA
CDR3 DNA: TGTGCCAGCAGCCTTAGCGGGGGGACAGGGGAGACCCAGTACTTC
CDR3 protein: CASSLSGGTGETQYF

J gene: TRBJ1-1
V gene: TRBV7-8
clone size: NA
D gene: NA
CDR3 DNA: TGTGCCAGCAGCTTCACAGGAAACTCCGAAGCTTTCTTT
CDR3 protein: CASSFTGNSEAFF

J gene: TRBJ1-5
V gene: TRBV18
clone size: few
D gene: TRBD1
CDR3 DNA: TGTGCCAGCTCTCTGGGACAGGGGGTTCAGCCCCAGCATTTT
CDR3 protein: CASSLGQGVQPQHF

J gene: TRBJ2-2
V gene: TRBV28
clone size: NA
D gene: TRBD1
CDR3 DNA: TGTGCCAGCAGTTTCCAGGGGGCGGGCACCGGGGAGCTGTTTTTT
CDR3 protein: CASSFQGAGTGELFF

J gene: TRBJ2-5
V gene: TRBV28
clone size: NA
D gene: NA
CDR3 DNA: TGTGCCAGCAGTTTATACAGCCAAGAGACCCAGTACTTC
CDR3 protein: CASSLYSQETQYF

J gene: TRBJ2-1
V gene: TRBV6-5
clone size: NA
D gene: TRBD2
CDR3 DNA: TGTGCCAGCAACAGCGGGACCTACAATGAGCAGTTCTTC
CDR3 protein: CASNSGTYNEQFF

J gene: TRBJ1-5
V gene: TRBV24-1
clone size: NA
D gene: NA
CDR3 DNA: TGTGCCACCAGTGATTTGGGCAGGACAATCAATCAGCCCCAGCATTTT
CDR3 protein: CATSDLGRTINQPQHF

J gene: TRBJ1-2
V gene: TRBV19
clone size: NA
D gene: NA
CDR3 DNA: TGTGCCAGTAGTATTCGGTCGTTCTATGGCTACACCTTC
CDR3 protein: CASSIRSFYGYTF

J gene: TRBJ1-4
V gene: TRBV27
clone size: once
D gene: TRBD1
CDR3 DNA: TGTGCCAGCAGTTGGGACAGGGGTGAAAAACTGTTTTTT
CDR3 protein: CASSWDRGEKLFF

J gene: TRBJ2-2
V gene: TRBV6-6
clone size: NA
D gene: TRBD2
CDR3 DNA: TGTGCCAGCAGTTACGAGGGAGGGCCGAACACCGGGGAGCTGTTTTTT
CDR3 protein: CASSYEGGPNTGELFF

J gene: TRBJ2-7
V gene: TRBV11-2
clone size: NA
D gene: TRBD1
CDR3 DNA: TGTGCCAGCAGCCAGGGGGCAGGGGACTACGAGCAGTACTTC
CDR3 protein: CASSQGAGDYEQYF

J gene: TRBJ2-5
V gene: TRBV5-1
clone size: NA
D gene: TRBD1
CDR3 DNA: TGCGCCAGCAGCGCGACAGGGTTCCAAGAGACCCAGTACTTC
CDR3 protein: CASSATGFQETQYF

J gene: TRBJ2-1
V gene: TRBV5-8
clone size: once
D gene: TRBD2
CDR3 DNA: TGTGCCAGCAGCCCCCGACTAGCGGGGGTCTACAATGAGCAGTTCTTC
CDR3 protein: CASSPRLAGVYNEQFF

J gene: TRBJ2-5
V gene: TRBV9
clone size: NA
D gene: NA
CDR3 DNA: TGTGCCAGCAGCGTAGGCCCCGGCGCGGATTTGTTAGAGACCCAGTACTTC
CDR3 protein: CASSVGPGADLLETQYF

J gene: TRBJ2-2
V gene: TRBV4-3
clone size: NA
D gene: TRBD2
CDR3 DNA: TGCGCCAGCAGCCAAGGACTAGCGGCGACCGGGGAGCTGTTTTTT
CDR3 protein: CASSQGLAATGELFF

J gene: TRBJ1-6
V gene: TRBV2
clone size: NA
D gene: NA
CDR3 DNA: TGTGCCAGCAAAGGGAGCCCGGGTGTTTCACCCCTCCACTTT
CDR3 protein: CASKGSPGVSPLHF

J gene: TRBJ2-5
V gene: TRBV28
clone size: NA
D gene: TRBD2
CDR3 DNA: TGTGCCAGCAGTAGACTAGCGGGGGCCCCCCGGGAGACCCAGTACTTC
CDR3 protein: CASSRLAGAPRETQYF

J gene: TRBJ1-6
V gene: TRBV6-5
clone size: NA
D gene: NA
CDR3 DNA: TGTGCCAGTTACAGAAGCGGGCTTTTTTCACCCCTCCACTTT
CDR3 protein: CASYRSGLFSPLHF

J gene: TRBJ1-5
V gene: TRBV27
clone size: NA
D gene: TRBD1
CDR3 DNA: TGTGCCAGCGGGACAGGGATTTGGAATCAGCCCCAGCATTTT
CDR3 protein: CASGTGIWNQPQHF

J gene: TRBJ1-4
V gene: TRBV2
clone size: NA
D gene: NA
CDR3 DNA: TGTGCCAGCGAACGGGTTGCAACTAATGAAAAACTGTTTTTT
CDR3 protein: CASERVATNEKLFF

J gene: TRBJ2-1
V gene: TRBV7-2
clone size: NA
D gene: TRBD2
CDR3 DNA: TGTGCCAGCAGCATCGCCCCGGGACTAGCGGGAGGGGGCAATGAGCAGTTCTTC
CDR3 protein: CASSIAPGLAGGGNEQFF

J gene: TRBJ2-1
V gene: TRBV14
clone size: NA
D gene: NA
CDR3 DNA: TGTGCCAGCAGCCAAGACAGGGGTCCCGGGAACAATGAGCAGTTCTTC
CDR3 protein: CASSQDRGPGNNEQFF

J gene: TRBJ1-1
V gene: TRBV6-5
clone size: NA
D gene: NA
CDR3 DNA: TGTGCCAGCAGTTACCTACGGGCGGGAGGAGGGACTGAAGCTTTCTTT
CDR3 protein: CASSYLRAGGGTEAFF

J gene: TRBJ2-1
V gene: TRBV24-1
clone size: NA
D gene: NA
CDR3 DNA: TGTGCCACCAGTGATTCTTCCCCCTCTTCTGAGCAGTTCTTC
CDR3 protein: CATSDSSPSSEQFF

J gene: TRBJ2-5
V gene: TRBV19
clone size: few
D gene: TRBD1
CDR3 DNA: TGTGCCAGTAGTATCTCGGGACAGGGGGCGCAGGAGACCCAGTACTTC
CDR3 protein: CASSISGQGAQETQYF

J gene: TRBJ2-5
V gene: TRBV6-5
clone size: NA
D gene: NA
CDR3 DNA: TGTGCCAGCAAGGCAGGCCAAGAGACCCAGTACTTC
CDR3 protein: CASKAGQETQYF

J gene: TRBJ1-5
V gene: TRBV19
clone size: few
D gene: NA
CDR3 DNA: TGTGCCAGCGCAGTTAGCAATCAGCCCCAGCATTTT
CDR3 protein: CASAVSNQPQHF

J gene: TRBJ2-1
V gene: TRBV7-2
clone size: NA
D gene: TRBD2
CDR3 DNA: TGTGCCAGCAGCTTATCAGCGGGGTCCTACAATGAGCAGTTCTTC
CDR3 protein: CASSLSAGSYNEQFF

J gene: TRBJ1-1
V gene: TRBV13
clone size: once
D gene: NA
CDR3 DNA: TGTGCCAGCAGCGTGCAGGGTTCCACTGAAGCTTTCTTT
CDR3 protein: CASSVQGSTEAFF

J gene: TRBJ1-4
V gene: TRBV6-5
clone size: NA
D gene: NA
CDR3 DNA: TGTGCCAGCAGCCCGGGATCCTATTCCGAAAAACTGTTTTTT
CDR3 protein: CASSPGSYSEKLFF

J gene: TRBJ2-1
V gene: TRBV9
clone size: NA
D gene: NA
CDR3 DNA: TGTGCCAGCAGCGTGAGGTCCAGCGGCTCCTACAATGAGCAGTTCTTC
CDR3 protein: CASSVRSSGSYNEQFF

J gene: TRBJ2-1
V gene: TRBV7-3
clone size: NA
D gene: NA
CDR3 DNA: TGTGCCAGCAGCTTAACGAGTAGCGGCAATGAGCAGTTCTTC
CDR3 protein: CASSLTSSGNEQFF

J gene: TRBJ1-5
V gene: TRBV2
clone size: NA
D gene: TRBD1
CDR3 DNA: TGTGCCAGCAGTGGACAGGGAAGAGGCAATCAGCCCCAGCATTTT
CDR3 protein: CASSGQGRGNQPQHF

J gene: TRBJ2-7
V gene: TRBV11-2
clone size: NA
D gene: TRBD2
CDR3 DNA: TGTGCCAGCAGCTATCTGACTAGCGGGGGCCATAGGGACGAGCAGTACTTC
CDR3 protein: CASSYLTSGGHRDEQYF

J gene: TRBJ2-4
V gene: TRBV5-4
clone size: NA
D gene: NA
CDR3 DNA: TGTGCCAGCAGCTTGGCAGGGGTTGACATTCAGTACTTC
CDR3 protein: CASSLAGVDIQYF

J gene: TRBJ2-1
V gene: TRBV5-6
clone size: NA
D gene: TRBD1
CDR3 DNA: TGTGCCAGCAGCATCAGGGGGCTGGACTACAATGAGCAGTTCTTC
CDR3 protein: CASSIRGLDYNEQFF

J gene: TRBJ2-3
V gene: TRBV2
clone size: NA
D gene: TRBD1
CDR3 DNA: TGTGCCACCAGAGGGACAGGGGGGAGCGGGAGCACAGATACGCAGTATTTT
CDR3 protein: CATRGTGGSGSTDTQYF

J gene: TRBJ1-2
V gene: TRBV7-2
clone size: NA
D gene: NA
CDR3 DNA: TGTGCCAGCAGACGGGGGGGGTATGGCTACACCTTC
CDR3 protein: CASRRGGYGYTF

J gene: TRBJ1-5
V gene: TRBV4-3
clone size: NA
D gene: NA
CDR3 DNA: TGCGCCAGCAGCCAGAGACAGGGCAATCAGCCCCAGCATTTT
CDR3 protein: CASSQRQGNQPQHF